This T cell receptor beta chain originates from a study of response to subunit inactivated influenza vaccine. The V and J ends lost 5 bases and 8 bases respectively, with 9 bases between them. The CDR3 sequence is 11 residues long. Germline values: CDR1 SEHNR, CDR2 FQNEAQ (reference sequence). Whole-study results and caveats: The authors proposed limited new T cell recruitment per seasonal influenza vaccination.

About this clonotype: Its antigen is unidentified.

TCRdb recomputed calls from the RT-PCR reads with MiXCR, one row per CDR3 protein. Seen here are approximately 570,000 distinct CDR3 sequences, 7.6% observed once, and the top ten hold around 13%. The V call is TRBV7-9, the J call TRBJ1-2; no reliable D call. The sequencing here drew on PBMCs from blood, taken around 25 months after vaccination. This TCR came from a man aged 45-69 years who received an inactivated influenza vaccine. The CDR3: CASSGMGGYTF. CDR3 bases: TGTGCCAGCAGCGGCATGGGAGGCTACACCTTC.